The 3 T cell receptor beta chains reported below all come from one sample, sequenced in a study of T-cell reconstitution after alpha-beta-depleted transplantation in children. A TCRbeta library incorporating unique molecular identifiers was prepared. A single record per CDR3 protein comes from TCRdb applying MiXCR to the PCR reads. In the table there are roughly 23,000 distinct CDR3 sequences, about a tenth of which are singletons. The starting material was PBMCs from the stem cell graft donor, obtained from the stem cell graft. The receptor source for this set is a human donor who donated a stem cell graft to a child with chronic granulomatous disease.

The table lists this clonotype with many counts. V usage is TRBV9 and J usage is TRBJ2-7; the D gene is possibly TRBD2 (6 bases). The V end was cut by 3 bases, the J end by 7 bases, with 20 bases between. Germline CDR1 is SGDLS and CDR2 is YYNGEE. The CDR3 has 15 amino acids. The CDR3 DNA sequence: TGTGCCAGCAGCGAAACGGGAGACCCTCTTCAAGAGCAGTACTTC. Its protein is CASSETGDPLQEQYF.

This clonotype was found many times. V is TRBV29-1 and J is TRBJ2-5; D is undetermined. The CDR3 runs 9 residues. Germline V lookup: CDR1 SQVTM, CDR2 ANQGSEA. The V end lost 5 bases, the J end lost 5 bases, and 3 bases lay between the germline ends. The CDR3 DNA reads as TGCAGCGTTCAGGAGACCCAGTACTTC. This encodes CSVQETQYF.

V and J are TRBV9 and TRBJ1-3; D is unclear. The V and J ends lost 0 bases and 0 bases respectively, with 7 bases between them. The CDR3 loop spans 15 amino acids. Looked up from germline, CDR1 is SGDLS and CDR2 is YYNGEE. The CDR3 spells CASSVGASSGNTIYF. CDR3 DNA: TGTGCCAGCAGCGTAGGTGCAAGCTCTGGAAACACCATATATTTT. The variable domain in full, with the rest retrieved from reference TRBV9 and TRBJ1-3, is DSGVTQTPKHLITATGQRVTLRCSPRSGDLSVYWYQQSLDQGLQFLIQYYNGEERAKGNILERFSAQQFPDLHSELNLSSLELGDSALYFCASSVGASSGNTIYFGEGSWLTVV.